This T cell receptor beta chain was retrieved from a study of post-analysis software for immune sequencing data. This clonotype has just a few counts. Its target is unknown. TCR beta cDNA libraries included unique molecular identifiers. TCRdb ran MiXCR on the PCR reads and lists one entry per CDR3 protein. Altogether approximately 180,000 distinct CDR3 sequences are present, 30% being singletons, with the ten largest covering about 1.4%. CDR1 and CDR2 (germline): MNHNS, SASEGT. V was clipped by 6 bases and J by 0 bases; unmatched bases: 7. There are 16 residues in the CDR3. Study results and limitations: Clustering by F measure revealed strong co-clustering among samples prepared together in one batch. TRBV5-6, TRBV5-1 and TRBV20-1 belonged to a set of a few TRBV segments that were more frequent in patients than controls.

The sequence was obtained from a girl aged 5-17 years with multiple sclerosis. Input material: blood. The chain employs TRBV6-1 and TRBJ2-1; 8 nucleotides match TRBD1. CDR3 loop: CASSARDRSSYNEQFF. Here the CDR3 DNA reads TGTGCCAGCAGCGCTCGGGACAGGAGCTCCTACAATGAGCAGTTCTTC.